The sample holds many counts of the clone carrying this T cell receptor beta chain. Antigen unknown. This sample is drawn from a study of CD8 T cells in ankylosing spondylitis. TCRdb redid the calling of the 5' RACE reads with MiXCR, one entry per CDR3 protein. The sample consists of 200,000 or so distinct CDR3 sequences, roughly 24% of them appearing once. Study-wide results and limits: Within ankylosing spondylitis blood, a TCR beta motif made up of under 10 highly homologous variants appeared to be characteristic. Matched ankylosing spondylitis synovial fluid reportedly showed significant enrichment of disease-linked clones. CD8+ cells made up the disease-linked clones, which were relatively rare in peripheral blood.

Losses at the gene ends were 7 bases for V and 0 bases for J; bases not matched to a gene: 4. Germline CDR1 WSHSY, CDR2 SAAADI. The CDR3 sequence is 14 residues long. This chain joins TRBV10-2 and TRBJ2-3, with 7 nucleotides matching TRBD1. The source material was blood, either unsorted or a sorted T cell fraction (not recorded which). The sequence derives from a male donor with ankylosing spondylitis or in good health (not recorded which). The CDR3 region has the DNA TGCGCCAGCAAGCAACAGGGGAGCACAGATACGCAGTATTTT. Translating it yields CASKQQGSTDTQYF.